The 27 T cell receptor beta chains presented below share a single source sample, sequenced in a study of OX40 agonist ivuxolimab in advanced cancers. Method: immunoSEQ multiplex PCR; TCRdb's copy keeps in-frame clones and lacks some. The table shows about 38,000 clones, with nearly 85% occurring only once. Sequenced material: CD4+ or CD8+ T cells sorted from blood, taken in a trial of the OX40 agonist ivuxolimab. These receptors were collected from an adult with an advanced solid tumor such as melanoma, head and neck, liver or kidney cancer.

V gene TRBV5-1 combines with J gene TRBJ1-2; 9 bases are a match to TRBD1. The germline gives CDR1 SGHRS, CDR2 YFSETQ. The ends lost 3 bases at V and 7 bases at J; junction bases unmatched: 7. CDR3 length: 14 amino acids. In DNA form, the CDR3 reads TGCGCCAGCAGCTCACAGGGGGCAGGGAGTGGCTACACCTTC. Protein sequence: CASSSQGAGSGYTF.

The chain couples TRBV18 to TRBJ2-7; D is undetermined. The CDR3 has 14 amino acids. V was clipped by 4 bases and J by 4 bases, with 14 bases between them. The germline CDR1 and CDR2 sequences are KGHSH and LQKENI. CDR3 nucleotide sequence: TGTGCCAGCTCACGCGGATCGAGGTCGTACGAGCAGTACTTC. Residues: CASSRGSRSYEQYF.

This chain links TRBV7-9 with TRBJ1-1, with no clear D. The germline V and J ends were trimmed by 5 bases and 3 bases, with 10 bases remaining between them. This CDR3 is built from 13 residues. In germline, CDR1 is SEHNR, CDR2 FQNEAQ (reference sequence). The CDR3 here is CASSKRGDTEAFF. The CDR3 nucleotides are TGTGCCAGCAGCAAACGGGGAGACACTGAAGCTTTCTTT.

The V call is TRBV6-1, the J call TRBJ2-7, with 14 bases matching TRBD2. The CDR3 is 16 amino acids. V gave up 4 bases and J gave up 1 base; unmatched junction bases: 3. Germline values: CDR1 MNHNS, CDR2 SASEGT. The CDR3 protein is CASSAGTSGGSYEQYF. In DNA form, the CDR3 reads TGTGCCAGCAGTGCAGGGACTAGCGGGGGTTCCTACGAGCAGTACTTC.

V and J are TRBV28 and TRBJ2-7; D unresolved. Looked up from germline, CDR1 is MDHEN and CDR2 is SYDVKM. Between the trimmed V and J ends, which lost 4 bases and 4 bases, there was a span of 14 bases. There are 14 residues in the CDR3. In DNA form, the CDR3 reads TGTGCCAGCAGTTCAATATCTAAGGGATACGAGCAGTACTTC. It codes for CASSSISKGYEQYF.

The V gene is TRBV6-6, the J gene TRBJ2-3; weak D call: TRBD1 (5 bases). Per the germline V gene, CDR1 is MNHNY and CDR2 is SVGAGI (reference sequence). This CDR3 comprises 14 residues. The V gene lost 0 bases and the J gene lost 2 bases, with 6 bases spanning the gap. The CDR3: CASSYSTDTDTQYF. CDR3 nucleotide sequence: TGTGCCAGCAGTTACTCGACAGACACAGATACGCAGTATTTT.

V and J are TRBV19 and TRBJ2-6; D not resolved. The CDR3 covers 18 residues. Trimming pared 3 bases from V and 0 bases from J, leaving 15 bases between. CDR1 and CDR2 from the germline V gene are LNHDA and SQIVND (reference sequence). The CDR3 nucleotides are TGTGCCAGTAGTATTTTGGCATACAACCTCTCTGGGGCCAACGTCCTGACTTTC. Its protein is CASSILAYNLSGANVLTF.

The rearrangement joins TRBV30 to TRBJ2-7, with 9 bases identical to TRBD1. V lost 4 bases, J lost 6 bases, and 7 bases stayed unmatched. The CDR3 covers 13 residues. Germline loops: CDR1 GTSNPN, CDR2 SVGIG (reference sequence). The CDR3 spells CAWNSDRGAEQYF. The CDR3 DNA sequence: TGTGCCTGGAACTCCGACAGGGGGGCCGAGCAGTACTTC.

The chain recombines TRBV4-3 with TRBJ1-1; D perhaps matches TRBD1 (6 bases). V was trimmed by 2 bases and J by 0 bases, leaving 19 bases between them. Germline CDR1 LGHNA, CDR2 YSLEER. This CDR3 has 18 amino acids. CDR3 amino acids: CASSQIIRGRSMNTEAFF. CDR3 DNA sequence: TGCGCCAGCAGCCAAATTATCAGGGGACGAAGCATGAACACTGAAGCTTTCTTT.

This chain links TRBV6-6 with TRBJ1-5; tentatively, D is TRBD1 (6 bases). Per germline, CDR1 MNHNY and CDR2 SVGAGI (reference sequence). This CDR3 is 13 amino acids long. Deletions cut 8 bases from V and 4 bases from J, with 12 bases between. The CDR3 DNA is TGTGCCAGCGGAGGGGGTTTTAATCAGCCCCAGCATTTT. This translates into CASGGGFNQPQHF.

The V and J genes are TRBV6-6 and TRBJ1-1; TRBD1 is a possible D gene (6 bases). Germline loops: CDR1 MNHNY, CDR2 SVGAGI (reference sequence). V dropped 8 bases and J dropped 1 base, with 11 bases sitting between them. CDR3 length: 13 residues. The CDR3 DNA sequence: TGTGCCAGCGAAAAGACAGGGAACACTGAAGCTTTCTTT. Amino acids: CASEKTGNTEAFF.

This sequence joins TRBV18 and TRBJ2-5; D remains unclear. Trimming pared 3 bases from V and 4 bases from J, leaving 3 bases between. CDR3 length equals 11 residues. Germline loops: CDR1 KGHSH, CDR2 LQKENI. The CDR3 region is CASSPGETQYF. The CDR3 nucleotides are TGTGCCAGCTCACCGGGAGAGACCCAGTACTTC.

This clone was picked up a small number of times. The chain recombines TRBV14 with TRBJ2-7; no clear D. CDR1 and CDR2 (germline): SGHDN, FVKESK. The V gene lost 0 bases and the J gene lost 6 bases, with 15 bases spanning the gap. The CDR3 runs to 15 residues. The CDR3 DNA is TGTGCCAGCAGCCAAGATCTCGCCAGAGCTACCGAGCAGTACTTC. This sequence encodes CASSQDLARATEQYF.

V is TRBV4-3 and J is TRBJ1-3; D gene uncertain. Germline V gene lookup returns CDR1 LGHNA and CDR2 YSLEER. V was trimmed by 1 base and J by 0 bases, leaving 7 bases between them. The CDR3 has 15 amino acids. The CDR3 reads CASSQVGFSGNTIYF. The CDR3 nucleotides are TGCGCCAGCAGCCAAGTAGGGTTCTCTGGAAACACCATATATTTT.

This clone was counted a few times. This chain joins TRBV19 and TRBJ2-3, with a tentative D call TRBD2 (7 bases). The length of the CDR3 is 13 residues. The germline V gene encodes CDR1 LNHDA and CDR2 SQIVND (reference sequence). V was clipped by 4 bases and J by 4 bases, with 9 bases between them. The DNA of the CDR3 is TGTGCCAGTAGTAGGGGGGGCTCAGATACGCAGTATTTT. The encoded protein is CASSRGGSDTQYF.

This clone was counted between two and nine times. The chain recombines TRBV10-2 with TRBJ2-1; 10 bases match TRBD1. The CDR3 covers 15 residues. Germline assignment: CDR1 WSHSY and CDR2 SAAADI. V was pared by 4 bases and J by 7 bases, with 7 bases of the junction left unmatched. The CDR3 bases are TGCGCCAGCAGTGGCCAGGGACAGGGGATGAATGAGCAGTTCTTC. The encoded protein is CASSGQGQGMNEQFF.

J is TRBJ2-2 and V is TRBV9, with 11 bases lining up with TRBD1. The length of the CDR3 is 16 residues. V lost 1 base, J lost 4 bases, and 3 bases stayed unmatched. Germline loops: CDR1 SGDLS, CDR2 YYNGEE. The CDR3 spells CASSVRGTGGTGELFF. CDR3 in DNA: TGTGCCAGCAGCGTAAGGGGGACAGGGGGCACCGGGGAGCTGTTTTTT.

The rearrangement links TRBV15 to TRBJ2-1; a weak D match, TRBD1 (5 bases). Looked up from germline, CDR1 is LNHNV and CDR2 is YYDKDF (reference sequence). Trimming pared 1 base from V and 5 bases from J, leaving 9 bases between. This CDR3 has 14 residues. CDR3 amino acids: CATSRGGSNNEQFF. CDR3 nucleotide sequence: TGTGCCACCAGCAGAGGGGGCAGCAACAATGAGCAGTTCTTC.

Only a few counts were recorded for this clone. The V gene is TRBV6-6, the J gene TRBJ1-1; weak D call: TRBD1 (5 bases). This CDR3 has 14 residues. Germline CDR1 MNHNY, CDR2 SVGAGI (reference sequence). Trimming took off 7 bases at V and 4 bases at J, with 16 bases between the two ends. The DNA of the CDR3 is TGTGCCAGCAAAGCGGGGGAAGGAGGCACTGAAGCTTTCTTT. Residues: CASKAGEGGTEAFF.

The chain employs TRBV19 and TRBJ1-5; D unclear. The CDR3 totals 12 residues. Germline loops: CDR1 LNHDA, CDR2 SQIVND (reference sequence). With 3 bases removed from V and 5 bases from J, the gap between germline ends came to 5 bases. The CDR3 is CASSMSDQPQHF. The CDR3 DNA reads as TGTGCCAGTAGTATGTCCGATCAGCCCCAGCATTTT.

The CDR3 nucleotides read TGCGCCAGCAGCTTGGCTGTGCGGGGGGCTGAAGCTTTCTTT. Translating it yields CASSLAVRGAEAFF. The rearrangement uses TRBV5-1 and TRBJ1-1, with D maybe TRBD1 (5 bases). Germline CDR1 reads SGHRS; CDR2 reads YFSETQ. V lost 0 bases and J lost 6, with 12 bases in between. CDR3 length equals 14 residues. The full variable domain, with the rest looked up from reference TRBV5-1 and TRBJ1-1, is KAGVTQTPRYLIKTRGQQVTLSCSPISGHRSVSWYQQTPGQGLQFLFEYFSETQRNKGNFPGRFSGRQFSNSRSEMNVSTLELGDSALYLCASSLAVRGAEAFFGQGTRLTVV.

V usage is TRBV4-1 and J usage is TRBJ1-1; D not resolved. V lost 1 base and J lost 3, with 12 bases in between. The germline V gene has CDR1 MGHRA and CDR2 YSYEKL. This CDR3 is 15 amino acids long. The CDR3 nucleotides are TGCGCCAGCAGCCAAGTGGTCGGGTTATACACTGAAGCTTTCTTT. Its translation is CASSQVVGLYTEAFF.

This clone was recorded a few times. CDR3 protein: CATSSIGGATQYF. DNA of the CDR3: TGTGCCACCAGCAGCATTGGGGGAGCAACGCAGTATTTT. The chain employs TRBV15 and TRBJ2-3; D is perhaps TRBD1 or TRBD2 (5 bases each). The CDR3 is 13 amino acids. The germline V and J ends were trimmed by 3 bases and 9 bases, with 13 bases remaining between them. CDR1 and CDR2 from the germline V gene are LNHNV and YYDKDF (reference sequence). Looking up the rest from reference TRBV15 and TRBJ2-3 gives the full variable domain: DAMVIQNPRYQVTQFGKPVTLSCSQTLNHNVMYWYQQKSSQAPKLLFHYYDKDFNNEADTPDNFQSRRPNTSFCFLDIRSPGLGDTAMYLCATSSIGGATQYFGPGTRLTVL.

The V gene is TRBV28, the J gene TRBJ2-6; D uncertain. Germline assignment: CDR1 MDHEN and CDR2 SYDVKM. The CDR3 extends over 15 amino acids. Between the trimmed V and J ends, which lost 6 bases and 2 bases, there was a span of 11 bases. Here the CDR3 reads CASSPPGTGANVLTF. In DNA form, the CDR3 reads TGTGCCAGCAGCCCCCCGGGTACTGGGGCCAACGTCCTGACTTTC.

The chain is built from TRBV10-3 and TRBJ2-1, with TRBD2 as a possible D gene (6 bases). The V end lost 7 bases, the J end lost 9 bases, and 16 bases lay between the germline ends. CDR3 size: 13 residues. The germline CDR1 and CDR2 sequences are ENHRY and SYGVKD. The CDR3 nucleotides are TGTGCCATCACCATCACTAGCAAGGGTGAGCAGTTCTTC. Translating gives CAITITSKGEQFF.

V gene TRBV7-2 combines with J gene TRBJ2-7; 10 nucleotides line up with TRBD1. Germline loops: CDR1 SGHTA, CDR2 FQGNSA. After removal of 4 bases from V and 6 bases from J, the junction contained 6 bases not matched to a gene. The CDR3 runs 14 residues. CDR3: CASSWGDRGGEQYF. DNA of the CDR3: TGTGCCAGCAGCTGGGGGGACAGGGGAGGCGAGCAGTACTTC.

This rearrangement joins TRBV28 to TRBJ2-6; TRBD2 matches at 13 bases. V was clipped by 6 bases and J by 0 bases; unmatched bases: 2. Germline CDR1 reads MDHEN; CDR2 reads SYDVKM. CDR3 length: 17 amino acids. The CDR3 is CASRRTSGGSGANVLTF. Here the CDR3 DNA reads TGTGCCAGCAGACGGACTAGCGGGGGCTCTGGGGCCAACGTCCTGACTTTC.